Sequencing of this T cell receptor (beta chain) was carried out in a study of blood T cells in healthy people across ages. Findings and limits, study-wide: Estimates of total diversity, which came from one million sequenced T cells, were considered to be underestimates. Unsorted PBMC material precluded a definitive naive versus antigen-experienced comparison. Naive T cell percentage strongly correlated with TCR beta diversity.

Note on this clonotype: The antigen remains undetermined.

Trimming took off 0 bases at V and 4 bases at J, with 20 bases between the two ends. The CDR3 sequence is 18 residues long. Germline V CDR1 and CDR2: LNHNV, YYDKDF (reference sequence). It was with a sample-barcoded 5' primer and a J-beta primer mix that a second PCR of roughly 7 to 12 cycles was run. TCRdb reanalysed the 5' RACE reads using MiXCR and keeps one entry per CDR3 protein. The sample holds about 1 million distinct CDR3 sequences, 40% to 55% seen once. The donors, all healthy, were Caucasians living in Russia, aged roughly 6 to 90. The V gene is TRBV15, the J gene TRBJ2-3; D is undetermined. Material: blood. The clonotype was recovered from a woman in her sixties or seventies in good health. CDR3 region: CATSRDYADLDTPDTQYF. CDR3 sequence (DNA): TGTGCCACCAGCAGAGATTACGCGGACCTTGATACGCCAGATACGCAGTATTTT. The full variable domain, its missing parts supplied by reference TRBV15 and TRBJ2-3, is DAMVIQNPRYQVTQFGKPVTLSCSQTLNHNVMYWYQQKSSQAPKLLFHYYDKDFNNEADTPDNFQSRRPNTSFCFLDIRSPGLGDTAMYLCATSRDYADLDTPDTQYFGPGTRLTVL.